This is a list of T cell receptor beta chains from one sample in a study of shared clonotypes between healthy human individuals. Clones were sequenced by immunoSEQ multiplex PCR, and TCRdb holds only the in-frame ones, with some missing. Of 950,000 to 1,100,000 clones in the sample, around 76% were seen once. The sample consisted of memory CD4+ T cells sorted from blood. These TCRs come from a man aged 18 to 30 in good health. Each CDR3 is given with its conserved first and last residue. A D gene is named only where the DNA matches it firmly. A clone size is listed for some rows: how often the clone was seen (once, few, many), or a class if it is expanded.

>TRBV5-6|.|TRBJ2-1|once
TGTGCCAGCAGCTTAGGGCAGTCCCATGAGCAGTTCTTC
CASSLGQSHEQFF
>TRBV12-5|.|TRBJ1-6|.
TGTGCTAGTGGTTTCTGGGCCAGTACAAGGATCGATTCACCCCTCCACTTT
CASGFWASTRIDSPLHF
>TRBV5-1|.|TRBJ2-2|.
TGCGCCAGCAGCCTAGACTCCCCCGGGGAGCTGTTTTTT
CASSLDSPGELFF
>TRBV10-3|.|TRBJ2-5|few
TGTGCCATCGGTCCGATCGAGACCCAGTACTTC
CAIGPIETQYF
>TRBV5-1|TRBD1|TRBJ2-4|few
TGCGCCAGCAGCTTAACAGGGGAAGGGGTCAAAAACATTCAGTACTTC
CASSLTGEGVKNIQYF
>TRBV28|TRBD1|TRBJ2-1|.
TGTGCCAGCACCGGGACAGGGGGCAACTCCTACAATGAGCAGTTCTTC
CASTGTGGNSYNEQFF
>TRBV6-1|TRBD1|TRBJ2-2|.
TGTGCCATGGGGCCGGGACAGGTGAACACCGGGGAGCTGTTTTTT
CAMGPGQVNTGELFF
>TRBV6-1|TRBD1|TRBJ2-7|once
TGTGCCAGCAGTGAAGGTCCAGGGACAGCCTACGAGCAGTACTTC
CASSEGPGTAYEQYF
>TRBV5-8|TRBD2|TRBJ2-3|many
TGTGCCAGCAGCTCCGGGACTAGCGGTCCAGATACGCAGTATTTT
CASSSGTSGPDTQYF
>TRBV7-2|TRBD1|TRBJ2-2|.
TGTGCCAGCAGCTTAGTACCGACAGGGGGCATCACCGGGGAGCTGTTTTTT
CASSLVPTGGITGELFF
>TRBV21-1|.|TRBJ2-3|.
TGTGCCAGCAGAAGGGACTCTAGGGGCACAGATACGCAGTATTTT
CASRRDSRGTDTQYF
>TRBV28|TRBD2|TRBJ2-7|.
TGTGCCAGCAGTTTAATGGAGGGAGGGGAGCAGTACTTC
CASSLMEGGEQYF
>TRBV6-5|.|TRBJ2-7|.
TGTGCCAGCAGCGGTAACAGGTTCTACGAGCAGTACTTC
CASSGNRFYEQYF
>TRBV12-5|.|TRBJ2-2|.
TGTGCTAGTAGGTCTACAACCGGGGAGCTGTTTTTT
CASRSTTGELFF
>TRBV2|.|TRBJ2-2|once
TGTGCCAGCAGTGAAGGCCTCACCGGAAGGACCGGGGAGCTGTTTTTT
CASSEGLTGRTGELFF
>TRBV15|.|TRBJ2-1|.
TGTGCCACCAGCAGGGGACCACCACCCAATGAGCAGTTCTTC
CATSRGPPPNEQFF
>TRBV4-3|.|TRBJ1-4|.
TGCGCCAGCAGCCGGCAGCTAGCAACTAATGAAAAACTGTTTTTT
CASSRQLATNEKLFF
>TRBV19|.|TRBJ2-3|once
TGTGCCAGTCTTCCGGGACGCCTAAACACAGATACGCAGTATTTT
CASLPGRLNTDTQYF
>TRBV6-6|TRBD1|TRBJ1-6|.
TGTGCCAGCAGTCCGGGACAGGGGAATTCACCCCTCCACTTT
CASSPGQGNSPLHF
>TRBV7-2|.|TRBJ1-6|.
TGTGCCAGCAGCTCTACAGGGCGGAATTCACCCCTCCACTTT
CASSSTGRNSPLHF
>TRBV6-6|TRBD1|TRBJ2-3|once
TGTGCCAGCAGCCGACCCCAAACAGGGGCAGATACGCAGTATTTT
CASSRPQTGADTQYF
>TRBV29-1|.|TRBJ1-1|.
TGCAGCGTTGTTCTCCCCCGAGTAACGAACACTGAAGCTTTCTTT
CSVVLPRVTNTEAFF
>TRBV6-6|.|TRBJ1-2|.
TGTGCCAGCACTATGGGGGGAAGCTACACCTTC
CASTMGGSYTF
>TRBV29-1|TRBD1|TRBJ1-2|.
TGCAGCGTTGAAGATCTGACAGGGAACTATGGCTACACCTTC
CSVEDLTGNYGYTF
>TRBV14|TRBD2|TRBJ2-7|.
TGTGCCAGCAGCTATAGCGGGGATTTAAACTACGAGCAGTACTTC
CASSYSGDLNYEQYF
>TRBV10-3|.|TRBJ2-2|.
TGTGCCACTGGGTGGGGGACGGACACCGGGGAGCTGTTTTTT
CATGWGTDTGELFF
>TRBV29-1|.|TRBJ2-3|.
TGCAGCGTGGGCGTGACAGGTAGTTTTCTCCGTGATACGCAGTATTTT
CSVGVTGSFLRDTQYF
>TRBV7-8|.|TRBJ1-4|many
TGTGCCAGCAGCTTGTATATAGGGAATGAAAAACTGTTTTTT
CASSLYIGNEKLFF
>TRBV28|TRBD2|TRBJ2-1|.
TGTGCCAGCAGGGCAAGCGGGGGTTACAATGAGCAGTTCTTC
CASRASGGYNEQFF
>TRBV7-9|.|TRBJ2-1|.
TGTGCCAGCAGCTCCTGGGACGGTCCGGGGGAGCAGTTCTTC
CASSSWDGPGEQFF
>TRBV6-5|.|TRBJ1-2|.
TGTGCCAGCAGTTATGCCCGACAGAGCTATGGCTACACCTTC
CASSYARQSYGYTF
>TRBV7-2|.|TRBJ2-5|.
TGTGCCAGCAGCTTAGTCTGGAGTCTAGACGAAGAGACCCAGTACTTC
CASSLVWSLDEETQYF
>TRBV7-6|.|TRBJ1-4|.
TGTGCCAGCACGACGGGTCCGAATGAAAAACTGTTTTTT
CASTTGPNEKLFF
>TRBV28|.|TRBJ1-5|.
TGTGCCAGCAAGTTGACCCGGGGTAGGACCACCGATCAGCCCCAGCATTTT
CASKLTRGRTTDQPQHF